What follows is one T cell receptor beta chain and its context. The antigen remains undetermined. Being one base from a much bigger clone, this may be a read error. The sample is drawn from a study of T cells after yellow fever vaccination. Study-wide context: Where fractions had low cell numbers, libraries were prepared from them with the SMART-Seq v4 Ultra Low Input RNA kit. The study, taken as a whole, reports: Subsequent booster samples again held most clones from primary vaccination (around 96% CD4, just under 90% CD8).

Germline V gene data show CDR1 as DFQATT and CDR2 as SNEGSKA (reference sequence). The CDR3 contains 11 residues. V lost 0 bases to trimming and J lost 2 bases, with 0 bases between them. By 5'RACE template switching, TCR cDNA was produced, with a universal primer site and UMIs added in the process. TCRdb reprocessed the 5' RACE reads via MiXCR and lists one record per CDR3 protein. Seen here are roughly 520,000 distinct CDR3 sequences, just over 20% observed once, and the top ten hold 15% to 20%. This TCR was recovered from a man aged 18 to 35 who received the YFV17D yellow fever vaccine. Sequencing was performed on PBMCs, taken less than 25 days after the first yellow fever vaccination. V and J are TRBV20-1 and TRBJ2-3; D gene uncertain. In DNA, the CDR3 is TGCAGTGCTAGAGACACAGATACGCAGTATTTT. It translates to CSARDTDTQYF.